The 16 T cell receptor beta chains below were found in one sample sequenced in a study of CD8+ T cells in alopecia areata. After pooling, cutaneous lymph node cells were sorted with CD4, CD8alpha, NKG2D, NKG2ACE and other markers. Following RNA extraction, reverse transcription yielded cDNA that acted as the sequencing template. Method: immunoSEQ multiplex PCR; TCRdb's copy keeps in-frame clones and lacks some. The sample holds approximately 300,000 clones, and no clone turns up only once. The specimen was CD4+ T cells sorted from a lymph node. All receptors derive from a C3H/HeJ mouse with alopecia areata. For this strain, the MHC haplotype corresponds to H2-k.

Remarks on this clone: Gene names denote mouse genes. Coverage ceases 4 residues before the CDR3 finishes, and the germline J gene fills in the end. The same CDR3 can be traced to other DNA sequences in this sample. The V gene is TRBV5, the J gene TRBJ2-7, with 10 bases aligning to TRBD1. Germline-derived CDR1 and CDR2 are LGHNA and YNLKQL (reference sequence). The CDR3 runs 15 residues. The CDR3 bases that were read are TGTGCCAGCAGCCAAGATCGGGGACAGGGGTAT. It translates to CASSQDRGQGY. The complete CDR3 reads CASSQDRGQGYEQYF.

This clone was seen a few times. Gene names and germline refer to mouse. The read is 4 residues too short to cover the CDR3 end, so that end is filled in from the germline J gene. The chain couples TRBV1 to TRBJ2-5; weak D call: TRBD1 (5 bases). Per germline, CDR1 NSQYPW and CDR2 LRSPGD (reference sequence). The CDR3 consists of 15 residues. The sequenced CDR3 bases are TGCACCTGCAGTGCAGACGGCAGGGTGGGAGAC. Protein: CTCSADGRVGD. The complete CDR3 sequence is CTCSADGRVGDTQYF.

In this sample, this clone turned up a few times. Genes and germline are mouse. The read falls 4 residues short of the CDR3 end, and the missing part is taken from the germline J gene. The chain has TRBV5 and TRBJ2-7; 11 nucleotides agree with TRBD1. The junction had 6 bases not matched to a gene; V was cut back by 1 base and J by 1 base. The germline V gene has CDR1 LGHNA and CDR2 YNLKQL (reference sequence). This CDR3 spans 17 amino acids. Partial CDR3 DNA: TGTGCCAGCAGCCAAGCTCCCGGGACAGGGGGTTCCTAT. Translated, it gives CASSQAPGTGGSY. The CDR3 in full is CASSQAPGTGGSYEQYF.

The sample holds a few counts of this clone. The listed genes are named as in mouse. The part of the CDR3 DNA that was read is TGTGCCAGCAGAGTCAGGGGGCGAACA. Its protein is CASRVRGRT. The CDR3 reads in full as CASRVRGRTEVFF. The V and J genes are TRBV19 and TRBJ1-1, with TRBD1 matching 8 bases. From the germline J gene comes the end of the CDR3, since the read stops 4 residues before it. CDR3 length equals 13 residues. Germline CDR1 FNHDT, CDR2 SITEND (reference sequence).

Comments on this clone: Genes here carry mouse names. The read comes to an end 4 residues before the CDR3 does, leaving the germline J gene to fill in the end. Distinct nucleotide sequences in the sample also encode this CDR3. The chain links TRBV19 to TRBJ2-1; no clear D. The germline V gene encodes CDR1 FNHDT and CDR2 SITEND (reference sequence). The V gene lost 1 base and the J gene lost 0 bases, with 5 bases spanning the gap. This CDR3 has 14 amino acids. CDR3 region: CASSIQNNYAEQFF. The sequenced part of the CDR3 DNA is TGTGCCAGCAGTATACAGAATAACTATGCT. The variable domain in full, completed from reference TRBV19 and TRBJ2-1, reads GGIITQTPKFLIGQEGQKLTLKCQQNFNHDTMYWYRQDSGKGLRLIYYSITENDLQKGDLSEGYDASREKKSSFSLTVTSAQKNEMAVFLCASSIQNNYAEQFFGPGTRLTVL.

On this clone: The genes are named according to mouse. The CDR3 extends 4 residues past the end of the read, so its final part is completed from the germline J gene. The chain is built from TRBV29 and TRBJ1-1; 7 nucleotides agree with TRBD1. This CDR3 is built from 10 residues. Germline values: CDR1 MSHET, CDR2 SYDVDS. CDR3 protein: CDRGNTEVFF. The CDR3 DNA, read in part, is TGTGACAGGGGAAACACA.

This clone was observed a handful of times. The genes and germline here are from mouse. The CDR3 is cut off 4 residues early in the read; its end comes from the germline J gene. The chain combines TRBV31 with TRBJ2-5, with D maybe TRBD2 (6 bases). This CDR3 is 14 amino acids long. The germline V gene has CDR1 GKSSPN and CDR2 SITVG. The CDR3 is CAWFQSGGEDTQYF. The sequenced CDR3 bases are TGTGCCTGGTTCCAGTCGGGGGGAGAAGAC.

This clone has more than one count but fewer than ten. Genes here carry mouse names. From the germline J gene comes the end of the CDR3, since the read stops 4 residues before it. This chain connects TRBV13-1 to TRBJ1-1; 7 bases fit TRBD1. This CDR3 spans 14 amino acids. Germline assignment: CDR1 NSHNY and CDR2 SYGAGN. J lost 1 base, V lost 6 bases, and 6 bases had no gene match. CDR3: CASKTGKGNTEVFF. CDR3 DNA, as far as it was read: TGTGCCAGCAAGACAGGGAAGGGAAACACA.

This clone has more than one count but fewer than ten. Gene and germline names: mouse. Read data end 4 residues before the CDR3 end; the end is taken from the germline J gene. The chain links TRBV19 to TRBJ1-1; 8 nucleotides agree with TRBD1. Trimming at V came to 4 bases and at J to 0 bases, leaving 5 bases not matched to a gene. The CDR3 loop spans 15 amino acids. The germline gives CDR1 FNHDT, CDR2 SITEND (reference sequence). CDR3 residues: CASSLQGAQNTEVFF. CDR3 DNA, as far as it was read: TGTGCCAGCAGTCTTCAGGGGGCGCAGAACACA.

There are many counts of this clone. Genes and germline are mouse. The read stops 4 residues short of the end of the CDR3; the missing end is completed from the germline J gene. In the same sample, other DNA sequences code for this CDR3. V and J are TRBV17 and TRBJ2-5, with TRBD2 matching 8 bases. The CDR3 sequence is 13 residues long. Per the germline V gene, CDR1 is MNHDT and CDR2 is YYDKIL. CDR3 sequence reads: CASSRGGADTQYF. The DNA read from the CDR3 is TGTGCTAGCAGTCGGGGGGGCGCGGAC.

A note on this clone: Gene names are mouse gene names. The read terminates 3 residues ahead of where the CDR3 ends, so the germline J gene completes it. The chain uses TRBV13-1 and TRBJ1-6, with a tentative D call TRBD1 (6 bases). TRBJ1-6 is placed among ORFs of uncertain function. This CDR3 comprises 16 residues. The germline V gene has CDR1 NSHNY and CDR2 SYGAGN. Deletions cut 0 bases from V and 5 bases from J, with 12 bases between. CDR3 DNA (partial): TGTGCCAGCAGTGATGCAAGGGGGGGGGATAATTCGCCC. Protein: CASSDARGGDNSP. The complete CDR3 sequence is CASSDARGGDNSPLYF.

There are many counts of this clone. Mouse names are used for the genes. From the germline J gene comes the end of the CDR3, since the read stops 4 residues before it. The same CDR3 arises from other DNA sequences in this sample as well. The chain combines TRBV14 with TRBJ2-2, with 9 bases matching TRBD2. From germline, CDR1 is SGHDT and CDR2 FRDEAV. This CDR3 has 15 amino acids. V gave up 5 bases and J gave up 1 base; unmatched junction bases: 3. Partial CDR3 DNA: TGTGCCAGCAGCCGACTGGGGGAAAACACCGGG. Its protein is CASSRLGENTG. The CDR3, in full, reads CASSRLGENTGQLYF. The full variable domain, in which reference TRBV14 and TRBJ2-2 provide the parts outside the CDR3, is EAGVTQSPRYAVLQEGQAVSFWCDPISGHDTLYWYQQPRDQGPQLLVYFRDEAVIDNSQLPSDRFSAVRPKGTNSTLKIQSAKQGDTATYLCASSRLGENTGQLYFGEGSKLTVL.

Points on this clone: Gene names follow the mouse nomenclature. The sequenced fragment ends 4 residues before the CDR3 boundary, so the rest is inferred from the germline J gene. The genes are TRBV13-2 and TRBJ2-2; D might be TRBD1 (5 bases). V was pared by 5 bases and J by 2 bases, with 7 bases between. The germline V gene has CDR1 NNHNN and CDR2 SYGAGS (reference sequence). The CDR3 totals 13 residues. The part of the CDR3 DNA that was read is TGTGCCAGCGGGCGACAGAACACCGGG. Its protein is CASGRQNTG. The full-length CDR3 reads as CASGRQNTGQLYF.

For this clone: Gene names and germline refer to mouse. Read coverage stops 4 residues before the CDR3 terminus; the germline J gene supplies the remainder. The sample holds other DNA sequences that translate to the same CDR3. The chain joins TRBV1 to TRBJ1-1; D call uncertain. Germline V gene data show CDR1 as NSQYPW and CDR2 as LRSPGD (reference sequence). Deletions cut 0 bases from V and 0 bases from J, with 5 bases between. The CDR3 consists of 14 residues. Incomplete CDR3 DNA: TGCACCTGCAGTGCAGACAATGCAAACACA. Translation: CTCSADNANT. The whole CDR3 reads CTCSADNANTEVFF.

Notes on this clone: These gene names are mouse names. The sequence runs out 3 residues before the end of the CDR3; the remainder is reconstructed from the germline J gene. The rearrangement links TRBV13-2 to TRBJ1-6; D not certain. TRBJ1-6 is treated as an ORF (open reading frame) with a function not yet certain. In germline, CDR1 is NNHNN, CDR2 SYGAGS (reference sequence). V lost 6 bases and J lost 3, with 10 bases in between. The CDR3 totals 14 residues. The chain's CDR3 is CASASTNYNSPLYF. The sequenced CDR3 bases are TGTGCCAGCGCCTCGACAAACTATAATTCGCCC.

For this clone: Gene names are mouse gene names. The read terminates 4 residues ahead of where the CDR3 ends, so the germline J gene completes it. V and J are TRBV17 and TRBJ2-5; 10 bases match TRBD1. The CDR3 is 15 residues long. Germline lookup yields CDR1 MNHDT and CDR2 YYDKIL. The CDR3 bases that were read are TGTGCTAGCAGTAGAGGGGGGACAGGGGTAGAC. This sequence encodes CASSRGGTGVD. From start to end, the CDR3 is CASSRGGTGVDTQYF.